This T cell receptor (beta chain) was sequenced for a study of PD-1 blockade in classical Hodgkin lymphoma. Findings and limits, study-wide: Those starting nivolumab under 1 year post-ASCT were excluded.

All patients relapsed after autologous stem cell transplantation, and brentuximab vedotin exposure varied. V lost 4 bases and J 4 bases, leaving 11 bases between the germline ends. Germline assignment: CDR1 MNHEY and CDR2 SVGAGI. This CDR3 comprises 14 residues. Remarks on this clone: Its specificity is not known.

Measured with immunoSEQ multiplex PCR; TCRdb has only the in-frame clones, and not every one. Among about 41,000 clones listed, over 70% were seen once. The rearrangement links TRBV6-5 to TRBJ1-3; D unclear. This specimen was peripheral blood mononuclear cells (PBMCs), taken at baseline. This receptor was obtained from a human donor with classical Hodgkin lymphoma. This chain's CDR3 is CASSSSEGGNTIYF. In DNA form, the CDR3 reads TGTGCCAGCAGTTCCTCGGAAGGGGGAAACACCATATATTTT.